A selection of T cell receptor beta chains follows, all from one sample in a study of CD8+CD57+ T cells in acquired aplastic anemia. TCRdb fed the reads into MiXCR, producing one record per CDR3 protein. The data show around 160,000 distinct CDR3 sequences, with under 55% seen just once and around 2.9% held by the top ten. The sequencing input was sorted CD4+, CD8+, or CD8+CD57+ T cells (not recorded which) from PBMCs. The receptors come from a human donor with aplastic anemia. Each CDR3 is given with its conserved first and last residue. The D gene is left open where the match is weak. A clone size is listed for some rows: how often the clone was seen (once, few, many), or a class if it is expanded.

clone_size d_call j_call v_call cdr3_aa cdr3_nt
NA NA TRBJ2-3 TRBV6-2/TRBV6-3 CASTDPGPPDTQYF TGTGCCAGCACTGATCCGGGCCCCCCAGATACGCAGTATTTT
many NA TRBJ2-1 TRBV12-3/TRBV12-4 CASTSVLPYNEQFF TGTGCCAGCACCTCTGTCCTTCCCTACAATGAGCAGTTCTTC
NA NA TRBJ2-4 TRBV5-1 CASSLAGAAKNIQYF TGCGCCAGCAGCTTGGCAGGAGCAGCCAAAAACATTCAGTACTTC
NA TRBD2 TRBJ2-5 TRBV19 CASQGASGETQYF TGTGCCAGCCAGGGAGCTAGCGGAGAGACCCAGTACTTC
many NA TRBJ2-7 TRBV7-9 CASSILPGHSYEQYF TGTGCCAGCAGCATTCTCCCGGGACACAGCTACGAGCAGTACTTC
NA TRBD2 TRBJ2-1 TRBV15 CATSREFAGAFF TGTGCCACCAGCAGAGAGTTTGCGGGAGCCTTCTTC
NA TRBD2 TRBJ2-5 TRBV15 CATSRDRTSGWEETQYF TGTGCCACCAGCAGAGATAGGACTAGCGGGTGGGAAGAGACCCAGTACTTC
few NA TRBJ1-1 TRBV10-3 CAISEARGMNTEAFF TGTGCCATCAGTGAGGCCCGAGGGATGAACACTGAAGCTTTCTTT
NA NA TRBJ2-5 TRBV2 CASSEAGQLYQETQYF TGTGCCAGCAGTGAAGCGGGACAACTGTACCAAGAGACCCAGTACTTC
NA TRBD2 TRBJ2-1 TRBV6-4 CASSDSVAGLNEQFF TGTGCCAGCAGTGACTCGGTAGCGGGCCTCAATGAGCAGTTCTTC
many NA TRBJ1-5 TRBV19 CASSQGLGNQPQHF TGTGCCAGTAGCCAAGGGTTGGGCAATCAGCCCCAGCATTTT
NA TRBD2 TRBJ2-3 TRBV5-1 CASSLDPAGGSSDTQYF TGCGCCAGCAGCTTGGATCCAGCGGGAGGCAGTTCAGATACGCAGTATTTT
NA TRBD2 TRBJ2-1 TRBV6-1 CASSEGTSGRAAYNEQFF TGTGCCAGCAGTGAAGGGACTAGCGGGAGGGCCGCTTACAATGAGCAGTTCTTC
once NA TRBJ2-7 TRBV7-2 CASSFAGNEQYF TGTGCCAGCAGCTTCGCAGGGAACGAGCAGTACTTC
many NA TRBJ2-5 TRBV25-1 CASSETRGETQYF TGTGCCAGCAGTGAAACCCGGGGGGAGACCCAGTACTTC
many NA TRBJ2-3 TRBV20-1 CSARDQIGTDTQYF TGCAGTGCAAGGGACCAGATCGGCACAGATACGCAGTATTTT
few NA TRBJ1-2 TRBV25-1 CASSNTGRLTHGYTF TGTGCCAGCAGTAATACAGGGCGGCTAACACATGGCTACACCTTC
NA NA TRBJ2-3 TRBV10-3 CAIRGQSTDTQYF TGTGCCATCAGAGGACAGAGCACAGATACGCAGTATTTT
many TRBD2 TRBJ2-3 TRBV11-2 CASSSPGRETRTDTQYF TGTGCCAGCAGCTCGCCCGGGCGGGAGACACGCACAGATACGCAGTATTTT
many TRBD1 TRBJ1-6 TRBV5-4 CASSSPRQGGNSPLHF TGTGCCAGCAGCTCTCCCAGACAGGGCGGGAATTCACCCCTCCACTTT
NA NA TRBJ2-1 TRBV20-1 CSAPKGENNEQFF TGCAGTGCACCCAAGGGAGAAAACAATGAGCAGTTCTTC
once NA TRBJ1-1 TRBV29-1 CSVGTVNTEAFF TGCAGCGTTGGGACGGTGAACACTGAAGCTTTCTTT
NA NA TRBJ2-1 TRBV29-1 CSVVGETLVYNEQFF TGCAGCGTTGTGGGGGAGACCTTAGTCTACAATGAGCAGTTCTTC
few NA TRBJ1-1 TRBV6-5 CASSYNNEGQKIFF TGTGCCAGCAGTTACAATAACGAGGGACAAAAAATTTTCTTT
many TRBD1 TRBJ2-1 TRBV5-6 CASSPAGTAAYNEQFF TGTGCCAGCAGTCCTGCCGGGACAGCGGCCTACAATGAGCAGTTCTTC
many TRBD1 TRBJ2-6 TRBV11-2 CASSRRRQGIPGANVLTF TGTGCCAGCAGCCGCCGTCGACAGGGTATTCCTGGGGCCAACGTCCTGACTTTC
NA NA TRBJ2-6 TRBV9 CASSHVGAGANVLTF TGTGCCAGCAGCCACGTGGGGGCTGGGGCCAACGTCCTGACTTTC